Included here is one TCR beta chain sequence, with context. This sample is part of a study of technical replicates of blood from a handful of donors. Clones were read by immunoSEQ multiplex PCR, and TCRdb kept only the in-frame ones, dropping some. The table lists about 80,000 clones, about 91% of them singletons. The V and J ends lost 2 bases and 4 bases respectively, with 8 bases between them. Germline V CDR1 and CDR2: SGHTA, FQGTGA. The CDR3 sequence is 14 residues long. The V call is TRBV7-3, the J call TRBJ2-2, with a weak D call TRBD1 (6 bases). The sample taken for sequencing was T cells isolated from PBMCs. The sequence was obtained from a human donor in good health. This CDR3 is CASSLQGSTGELFF. CDR3 bases: TGTGCCAGCAGCTTACAGGGGAGCACCGGGGAGCTGTTTTTT.